This T cell receptor beta chain was sequenced for a study of shared clonotypes between healthy human individuals. TCRdb's copy holds only in-frame clones and misses some; the assay was immunoSEQ multiplex PCR. This sample has 2 million to 3 million clones, with around nine tenths found just once. With 0 bases removed from V and 0 bases from J, the gap between germline ends came to 20 bases. CDR3 length: 19 amino acids. CDR1 and CDR2 from the germline V gene are SGHKS and YYEKEE (reference sequence). This TCR was sampled from a young man in good health. Source material: naive CD4+ T cells sorted from blood. Indicated subset: CD45RA+ positively selected. The chain uses TRBV5-5 and TRBJ2-3; possible D gene TRBD1, 5 bases. CDR3 amino acids: CASSLEGRGRGWSTDTQYF. In DNA, the CDR3 is TGTGCCAGCAGCTTGGAAGGAAGGGGCCGCGGCTGGAGCACAGATACGCAGTATTTT.